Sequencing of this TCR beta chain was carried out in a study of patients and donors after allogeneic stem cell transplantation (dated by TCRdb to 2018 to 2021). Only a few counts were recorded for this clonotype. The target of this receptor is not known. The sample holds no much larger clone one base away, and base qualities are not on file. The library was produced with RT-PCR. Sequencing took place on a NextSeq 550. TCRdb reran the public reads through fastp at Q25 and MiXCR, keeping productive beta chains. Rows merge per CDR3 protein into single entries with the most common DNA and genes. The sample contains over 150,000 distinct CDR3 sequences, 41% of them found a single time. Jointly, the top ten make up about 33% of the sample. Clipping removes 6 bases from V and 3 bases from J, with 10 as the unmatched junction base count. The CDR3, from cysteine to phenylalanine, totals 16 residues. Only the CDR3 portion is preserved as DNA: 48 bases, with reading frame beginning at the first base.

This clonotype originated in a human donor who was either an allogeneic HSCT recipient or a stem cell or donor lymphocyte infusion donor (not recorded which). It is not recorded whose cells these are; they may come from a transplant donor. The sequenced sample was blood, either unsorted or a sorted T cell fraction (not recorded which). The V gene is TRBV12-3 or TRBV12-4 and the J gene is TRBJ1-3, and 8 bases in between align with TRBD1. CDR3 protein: CASRLAQGASGNTIYF. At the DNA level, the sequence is TGTGCCAGCAGATTGGCCCAGGGGGCTAGTGGAAACACCATATATTTT.